This record covers a single TCR beta chain. Germline V lookup: CDR1 SGHRS, CDR2 YFSETQ. The CDR3 has 12 residues. V gave up 4 bases and J gave up 6 bases, with 11 bases separating them. Libraries were prepared by immunoSEQ multiplex PCR; TCRdb keeps only in-frame clonotypes and omits some of them. In the table there are about 120,000 clones, roughly 84% of which are singletons. The sample is drawn from a study of blood T cell repertoires in COVID-19. Study overall: The United States, Italy and Spain supplied acute and convalescent COVID-19 samples. T cells, B-cell-depleted T cells, or PBMCs provided the cDNA or gDNA that served as material.

Specimen: PBMCs or T cells enriched from blood (not recorded which). This receptor was taken from a woman aged 30 to 39 who had recovered from COVID-19. The rearrangement links TRBV5-1 to TRBJ2-7; D perhaps matches TRBD1 (6 bases). In nucleotides, the CDR3 is TGCGCCAGCAGCGGACGACAGGCCGAGCAGTACTTC. This codes for CASSGRQAEQYF.